Each of the 5 T cell receptor beta chains below was sequenced from the same sample in a study of control samples from healthy donors and cancer patients. Some clones are missing from TCRdb's copy, which holds only in-frame ones; the method was immunoSEQ multiplex PCR. The table has some 250,000 clones, about 80% seen once. Sequencing was carried out using PBMCs. These receptors were obtained from an older woman with lung cancer.

V and J are TRBV20-1 and TRBJ2-5; D gene ambiguous. This CDR3 is 11 amino acids long. The V gene's germline CDR1 is DFQATT and CDR2 SNEGSKA (reference sequence). V shed 5 bases and J shed 5 bases, with 9 bases lying between them. The CDR3 region has the DNA TGCAGTGCTCACATAGGGGAGACCCAGTACTTC. Amino acids: CSAHIGETQYF.

The chain combines TRBV12-3 or TRBV12-4 with TRBJ1-1; D unclear. The CDR3 consists of 11 residues. Trimming shortened V by 6 bases and J by 5 bases, and 7 bases separated the two germline ends. In DNA form, the CDR3 reads TGTGCCAGCAGGTCGGGGACTGAAGCTTTCTTT. Residues: CASRSGTEAFF.

This clone showed up many times. J is TRBJ2-6 and V is TRBV7-8, with 13 bases matching TRBD2. With 5 bases clipped from V and 0 bases from J, the junction kept 10 bases outside the gene matches. The CDR3 totals 20 residues. Germline-derived CDR1 and CDR2 are SGHVS and FQNEAQ. CDR3 bases: TGTGCCAGCAGCCTCCTAGGACTAGCGGGAGATCTCTCTGGGGCCAACGTCCTGACTTTC. Translation: CASSLLGLAGDLSGANVLTF. Looking up the rest from reference TRBV7-8 and TRBJ2-6 gives the full variable domain: GAGVSQSPRYKVAKRGQDVALRCDPISGHVSLFWYQQALGQGPEFLTYFQNEAQLDKSGLPSDRFFAERPEGSVSTLKIQRTQQEDSAVYLCASSLLGLAGDLSGANVLTFGAGSRLTVL.

This chain joins TRBV5-5 and TRBJ1-1; the D gene is possibly TRBD1 (6 bases). V was shortened by 6 bases and J by 3 bases, with 12 bases between the two germline ends. CDR3 length equals 13 residues. Germline values: CDR1 SGHKS, CDR2 YYEKEE (reference sequence). The CDR3 DNA reads TGTGCCAGCACCATGGACAGCCACACTGAAGCTTTCTTT. Its protein product is CASTMDSHTEAFF.

V usage is TRBV11-3 and J usage is TRBJ1-1; D perhaps matches TRBD1 (5 bases). Trimming cost V 3 bases and J 3 bases, with 11 bases left between them. Germline loops: CDR1 SGHNT, CDR2 YENEEA. This CDR3 region has 14 residues. CDR3 region: CASSLFGGDTEAFF. In DNA, the CDR3 is TGTGCCAGCAGCTTGTTCGGGGGGGACACTGAAGCTTTCTTT.